This T cell receptor (beta chain) was recorded in a study of cytomegalovirus exposure and HLA in healthy donors. Primers: 60 Vbeta forward and 13 Jbeta reverse. The repertoire was sequenced with immunoSEQ multiplex PCR; TCRdb's copy has only in-frame clones and lacks some. The table has tens of thousands of clones, roughly 80% seen once. Each donor's status was that of a healthy bone marrow donor. This clone showed up just a few times. The antigen is unknown. Notes on the study in general: In an earlier analysis, about 90% or about 30%: the productive usage of most TCR beta V segments. A later look showed TCR association rates differing by HLA locus, highest for DRB1 and lowest for HLA-C.

The CDR3 loop spans 13 amino acids. Germline CDR1 reads MNHNY; CDR2 reads SVGAGI (reference sequence). Trimming took 6 bases from V and 1 from J; bases not matched to a gene: 2. The V call is TRBV6-6, the J call TRBJ1-1; TRBD1 aligns across 7 bases. Sequenced: PBMCs. This TCR was recovered from a man aged 40-49 years in good health and CMV-seronegative. The CDR3 sequence is CASSRDRNTEAFF. In DNA form, the CDR3 reads TGTGCCAGCAGCCGGGACAGGAACACTGAAGCTTTCTTT.